This TCR beta chain was documented in a study of long-term antiretroviral therapy in people with HIV. Study-level points and caveats: Compared with controls, HIV repertoires showed narrower CDR3 length ranges.

The assay used was immunoSEQ (version v3.0), run at survey level. Sequencing was performed with immunoSEQ multiplex PCR; in TCRdb, only in-frame clones are kept and a portion is missing. The sample yields about 33,000 clones, about three quarters seen once. Trimming took off 1 base at V and 0 bases at J, with 7 bases between the two ends. Germline loops: CDR1 SGHRS, CDR2 YFSETQ. The CDR3 spans 14 residues. This clone has only a few counts. The antigen remains unidentified. The source of this sequence is a woman between 50 and 59 years old with HIV. The source was unsorted PBMCs, collected 3.1 years after starting antiretroviral therapy. The gene calls are TRBV5-1 and TRBJ1-1; D is undetermined. The CDR3 bases are TGCGCCAGCAGCTTGACAGTCTTGAACACTGAAGCTTTCTTT. The encoded protein is CASSLTVLNTEAFF.